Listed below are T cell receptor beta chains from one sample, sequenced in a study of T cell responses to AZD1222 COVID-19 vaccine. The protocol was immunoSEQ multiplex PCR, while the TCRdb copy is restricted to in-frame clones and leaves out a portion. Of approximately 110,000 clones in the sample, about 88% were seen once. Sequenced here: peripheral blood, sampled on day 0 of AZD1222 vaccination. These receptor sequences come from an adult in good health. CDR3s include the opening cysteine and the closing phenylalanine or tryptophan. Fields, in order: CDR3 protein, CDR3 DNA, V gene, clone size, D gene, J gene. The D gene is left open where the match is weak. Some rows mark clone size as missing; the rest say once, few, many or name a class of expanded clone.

CASSHGGGALTDTQYF,TGCGCCAGCAGCCACGGCGGGGGGGCCCTCACAGATACGCAGTATTTT,TRBV5-1,NA,TRBD2,TRBJ2-3
CASSGGRGSYEQYF,TGTGCCAGCAGTGGTGGCAGGGGATCCTACGAGCAGTACTTC,TRBV2,NA,NA,TRBJ2-7
CAWTRYRGNNIQYF,TGTGCCTGGACCCGGTACAGGGGGAACAACATTCAGTACTTC,TRBV30,NA,TRBD1,TRBJ2-4
CATSDPKRMFAF,TGTGCCACCAGTGATCCGAAGAGGATGTTTGCCTTC,TRBV24-1,NA,NA,TRBJ1-2
CASTDPGWTGELFF,TGCGCCAGCACGGACCCCGGTTGGACCGGGGAGCTGTTTTTT,TRBV4-1,NA,NA,TRBJ2-2
CASSYSKGYEQYF,TGTGCCAGCAGTTACTCGAAGGGTTACGAGCAGTACTTC,TRBV6-6,NA,NA,TRBJ2-7
CASSPLPGEQFF,TGTGCCAGCTCACCACTCCCAGGCGAGCAGTTCTTC,TRBV18,once,NA,TRBJ2-1
CASSRKLPSSTGTGVVKLFF,TGCGCCAGCAGCCGGAAACTACCGTCTTCGACCGGGACAGGGGTGGTAAAACTGTTTTTT,TRBV4-1,once,TRBD1,TRBJ1-4
CASSYGQGWYEQYF,TGTGCCAGCAGTTACGGACAGGGGTGGTACGAGCAGTACTTC,TRBV6-6,NA,TRBD1,TRBJ2-7
CASSLVQGPGSEQYF,TGCGCCAGCAGCTTGGTACAGGGGCCCGGGAGCGAGCAGTACTTC,TRBV5-1,few,NA,TRBJ2-7
CASSDQLTYNEQFF,TGTGCCAGCAGTGACCAGTTGACCTACAATGAGCAGTTCTTC,TRBV6-1,NA,NA,TRBJ2-1
CASSLDWGGGNEQFF,TGTGCCAGCAGCTTAGATTGGGGCGGGGGCAATGAGCAGTTCTTC,TRBV11-3,NA,TRBD2,TRBJ2-1
CASSSRKRLYTEAFF,TGTGCCAGCAGCTCTCGAAAGAGACTTTACACTGAAGCTTTCTTT,TRBV11-3,NA,NA,TRBJ1-1
CASRGETYEQYF,TGTGCCAGCAGGGGCGAAACCTACGAGCAGTACTTC,TRBV2,NA,NA,TRBJ2-7
CSVDRGGAGEKLFF,TGCAGCGTTGACCGTGGGGGGGCGGGTGAAAAACTGTTTTTT,TRBV29-1,NA,NA,TRBJ1-4
CASSQRQDYGYTF,TGTGCCAGCTCACAACGACAGGATTATGGCTACACCTTC,TRBV18,NA,NA,TRBJ1-2
CASSLGQTGSEAFF,TGTGCCAGCAGCTTAGGACAGACCGGTTCTGAAGCTTTCTTT,TRBV7-8,once,NA,TRBJ1-1
CASSHSGNTIYF,TGTGCCAGTAGCCACTCTGGAAACACCATATATTTT,TRBV19,NA,NA,TRBJ1-3
CASSGLAGGYEQFF,TGCGCCAGCAGTGGCCTAGCGGGAGGCTATGAGCAGTTCTTC,TRBV10-1,NA,TRBD2,TRBJ2-1
CASSLLSGQGPYEQYF,TGTGCCAGCAGTTTATTGTCGGGACAGGGGCCCTACGAGCAGTACTTC,TRBV27,NA,TRBD1,TRBJ2-7
CASSLESGGVTGELFF,TGTGCCAGCAGCTTGGAAAGCGGGGGGGTCACCGGGGAGCTGTTTTTT,TRBV5-6,NA,TRBD2,TRBJ2-2
CASSQTGLAGSGELFF,TGTGCCAGCAGCCAAACGGGACTAGCGGGTTCCGGGGAGCTGTTTTTT,TRBV4-2,once,TRBD2,TRBJ2-2
CASSRRGTSTDTQYF,TGTGCCAGCAGCCGTCGCGGGACTAGCACAGATACGCAGTATTTT,TRBV3-1/TRBV3-2,NA,NA,TRBJ2-3
CASSFTMTAAWGYTF,TGTGCCAGCAGCTTCACGATGACAGCCGCTTGGGGCTACACCTTC,TRBV7-9,NA,NA,TRBJ1-2
CASRRTVNEKLFF,TGTGCCAGCAGACGGACAGTTAATGAAAAACTGTTTTTT,TRBV28,NA,NA,TRBJ1-4
CASSYVSGYQETQYF,TGTGCCAGCAGTTACGTCAGCGGGTACCAAGAGACCCAGTACTTC,TRBV6-5,NA,NA,TRBJ2-5
CASSPRDTHYEQYF,TGTGCCAGCAGCCCCCGGGACACACACTACGAGCAGTACTTC,TRBV7-9,NA,NA,TRBJ2-7
CASSLAGVLETQYF,TGTGCCAGCAGTTTAGCGGGAGTTCTGGAGACCCAGTACTTC,TRBV11-3,NA,TRBD2,TRBJ2-5
CASRQGPSTDTQYF,TGCGCCAGCAGACAGGGTCCTAGCACAGATACGCAGTATTTT,TRBV5-1,NA,NA,TRBJ2-3